The sequence of this T cell receptor (beta chain) was determined in a study of cytomegalovirus exposure and HLA in healthy donors (dated by TCRdb to 2017 to 2019). In terms of the full investigation: According to a later analysis, the roughly 120 validation repertoires were produced on the same platform as the approximately 600 repertoires of the first cohort. The study combined high-throughput TCR immunosequencing, statistical association of individual TCRs with disease status, and machine learning to predict cytomegalovirus infection status. The study aimed to test whether cataloging public T cell receptors could reveal signatures of past pathogen exposure. Along with the roughly 700-subject first cohort, a separate validation cohort of over a hundred different subjects was used.

In the case of this clone: There is no known antigen for this receptor. Nothing much larger sits one base from this clone, and base qualities are not available.

Overall study results and their limits: The authors suggested that the approach could potentially be generalized to other disease states and immunological phenotypes. Of the cluster scores, roughly 93% were above 0 in a later analysis, which found that TCRs clustered in the first cohort also tended to co-occur in the approximately 110 validation repertoires. Three of the identified cytomegalovirus-associated TCR beta chains were confirmed in vitro to be specific for cytomegalovirus antigens. Most TCR sequences were seen in very few donors, while some public TCRs were found in many individuals. The classifier was reported to diagnose cytomegalovirus status with high specificity and sensitivity in both the original cohort and the validation cohort. A later analysis lacked HLA typing for the validation cohort, so it scored co-occurrence in that cohort across all 130 or so repertoires. A total of fewer than 200 TCR beta chains were listed by the study as associated with cytomegalovirus.

The library was produced with the immunoSEQ multiplex PCR assay. On the authors' methods: A statistical classification framework was built to diagnose cytomegalovirus status from the catalog of TCR beta chain sequences. TCRdb retrieved this table from immuneACCESS and kept in-frame rearrangements only. Not all clones are present; in checked studies, unresolved V genes account for under half, and no reason is known for the remainder. The DNA was the basis for D and trimming; V, J and clone size are from that table. The sample includes about 240,000 clones, with roughly 86% observed a single time. The biggest ten clones account for 1% to 1.5% of the sample. At the junction V is shortened by 5 bases and J by 8 bases, with 15 bases in between. Taken from cysteine to phenylalanine, the CDR3 has 13 residues. Solely the CDR3 DNA is kept, with 39 bases framed from the first base. As encoded in the germline V gene, CDR1 is MDHEN while CDR2 is SYDVKM.

Separate from the approximately 700-subject first cohort, the validation cohort of around 130 subjects was the group to which the donors belonged. This clonotype was sampled from a woman under 40 in good health and CMV-seropositive. Sequences were obtained from PBMCs. Recombination linked TRBV28 to TRBJ1-1; D gene: possibly TRBD1, on 6 matching bases. The CDR3 loop reads CASSLPGTQEAFF. The nucleotides are TGTGCCAGCAGTCTCCCCGGGACACAAGAAGCTTTCTTT. The full variable domain, completed from the reference TRBV28 and TRBJ1-1 proteins outside the CDR3, reads DVKVTQSSRYLVKRTGEKVFLECVQDMDHENMFWYRQDPGLGLRLIYFSYDVKMKEKGDIPEGYSVSREKKERFSLILESASTNQTSMYLCASSLPGTQEAFFGQGTRLTVV.